This is a list of T cell receptor beta chains from one sample in a study of OX40 agonist ivuxolimab in advanced cancers. Only in-frame clones appear in the TCRdb table, and some are missing; sequencing was by immunoSEQ multiplex PCR. Among around 50,000 clones listed, about 81% were seen once. The sample in question was CD4+ or CD8+ T cells sorted from blood, obtained in a trial of the OX40 agonist ivuxolimab. The origin of the receptors is an adult with an advanced solid tumor such as melanoma, head and neck, liver or kidney cancer. Each CDR3 is given without its conserved first and last residue.

v_call | cdr3_aa
TRBV6-1 | ASGYMGYEQF
TRBV7-2 | ASSESGSTNEKLF
TRBV5-8 | ASSLIPQGSGNTIY
TRBV11-3 | ASSLDPAGGHEQY
TRBV7-9 | ASSLGDRGARNEQF
TRBV12-5 | ASGSGQGPDQPQH
TRBV9 | ASSVGLASDTQY
TRBV20-1 | SAGREDSLY
TRBV5-1 | ASSLDGGFGNIQY
TRBV7-6 | ASSLMGGETQY
TRBV4-1 | ASSAGWTGEAF
TRBV7-6 | ASSLGRSETQY
TRBV19 | ASSLLAATDTQY
TRBV5-1 | ASSWTGPTEETQY
TRBV6-6 | ASSYFGAEAF
TRBV6-5 | ASSTRGYEQY
TRBV5-1 | ASSLIPRGGRDEKLF
TRBV28 | ASTRTPREPQH
TRBV10-2 | ASSNAGVKETQY
TRBV2 | ASSNDRALYNEQF
TRBV19 | ASSIGAAGSGNTIY
TRBV6-6 | ASSSSGGANSPLH
TRBV15 | ATSRGINSGNTIY
TRBV5-1 | ASSLVGGYT
TRBV7-9 | ASRSTSGGPGELF
TRBV5-1 | ASSLDGGVSYGYT
TRBV2 | ASRWDETYEQY
TRBV7-2 | ASSTTGTGASEQY
TRBV7-3 | ASSLTGSSTDTQY
TRBV6-5 | ASSSQPGTSGGKQY
TRBV6-1 | ASSEGLGISANEQY
TRBV19 | ASSMRVEGEKLF
TRBV28 | ASSRMTSGSTDTQY
TRBV5-8 | ASPFGDSLSTYEQY
TRBV29-1 | SVPDLTDTQY
TRBV28 | ASTPVQGRNQPQH
TRBV27 | ASSELKTGPFTYEQY
TRBV19 | ASTLAGQLNTEAF
TRBV19 | ASSIDPPGQGNTGELF
TRBV11-2 | ASSLRGSGANVLT
TRBV19 | ASSDGLKQF
TRBV14 | ASSLQISEQY
TRBV7-2 | ASSIPLGGGYNEQF
TRBV2 | ASSEMKGIHGAF
TRBV19 | ASRADGNYGYT
TRBV28 | ASSLVARSGNTIY